This T cell receptor beta chain was profiled in a study of control samples from healthy donors and cancer patients. Losses at the gene ends were 0 bases for V and 6 bases for J; bases not matched to a gene: 15. The V gene's germline CDR1 is MGHRA and CDR2 YSYEKL. The CDR3 runs 18 residues. Measured with immunoSEQ multiplex PCR; TCRdb has only the in-frame clones, and not every one. The sample lists 75,000 to 100,000 clones, 80% to 90% occurring once. This chain links TRBV4-1 with TRBJ2-7; the match to TRBD1 covers 9 bases. The clonotype comes from a man aged 30-40 years in good health. Sequences were obtained from blood. The CDR3 DNA is TGCGCCAGCAGCCAAGATAAGGCAGACAGGGGGTATTGGGTCGAGCAGTACTTC. Translating it yields CASSQDKADRGYWVEQYF.